This T cell receptor beta chain comes out of a study of blood T cell repertoires in COVID-19. Study as a whole: COVID-19 samples collected from the United States, Italy and Spain covered acute and convalescent phases.

The CDR3 has 16 amino acids. After removal of 4 bases from V and 1 base from J, the junction contained 9 bases not matched to a gene. Germline-derived CDR1 and CDR2 are SGDLS and YYNGEE. In the original analysis: Amplification of reference gene primers provided the estimated nucleated cell counts. TCRdb's copy holds only in-frame clones and misses some; the assay was immunoSEQ multiplex PCR. Clone size and V and J calls were adopted from that table, with D and trimming inferred from the DNA. The sample shows about 120,000 clones, roughly 82% of them seen only once. The gene calls are TRBV9 and TRBJ2-5, with 8 bases identical to TRBD1. The TCR sequence derives from a human donor in a cohort sampled during active COVID-19. Sequencing was done on a sample of peripheral blood. CDR3 bases: TGTGCCAGCAGCCTCCGAGGACAGGGCTCCCAAGAGACCCAGTACTTC. Protein: CASSLRGQGSQETQYF.